The 22 T cell receptor beta chains below all came from one sample that was sequenced in a study of cytomegalovirus exposure and HLA in healthy donors. PCR amplification relied on 60 Vbeta primers (plus 13 Jbeta primers). Clones were read by immunoSEQ multiplex PCR, and TCRdb kept only the in-frame ones, dropping some. The data show 110,000 or so clones, roughly four fifths seen once. Sample: PBMCs. These receptors all stem from a middle-aged woman in good health and CMV-seropositive.

The rearrangement links TRBV27 to TRBJ1-5; D is possibly TRBD1 (6 bases). CDR1 and CDR2 (germline): MNHEY, SMNVEV (reference sequence). V lost 7 bases, J lost 5 bases, and 21 bases lay in between. This CDR3 is built from 16 residues. The CDR3 DNA follows: TGTGCCAGCACACGGACCTGGCAGGGGAGGGATCAGCCCCAGCATTTT. It translates to CASTRTWQGRDQPQHF.

On this clone itself: At the DNA level, this CDR3 is encoded by other sequences in the same sample as well. The chain carries TRBV4-3 and TRBJ2-7; unclear D gene. Germline-derived CDR1 and CDR2 are LGHNA and YSLEER. CDR3 length: 13 residues. V lost 0 bases to trimming and J lost 4 bases, with 7 bases between them. CDR3 DNA sequence: TGCGCCAGCAGCCAAGATAGAGGTTACGAGCAGTACTTC. This gives the protein CASSQDRGYEQYF.

V usage is TRBV30 and J usage is TRBJ2-3; the match to TRBD2 covers 7 bases. The CDR3 is 15 amino acids. Germline CDR1 and CDR2: GTSNPN and SVGIG (reference sequence). Losses at the gene ends were 0 bases for V and 4 bases for J; bases not matched to a gene: 7. The CDR3 loop reads CAWSVRRELSDTQYF. CDR3 coding DNA: TGTGCCTGGAGTGTCAGGCGGGAGTTATCAGATACGCAGTATTTT.

This sequence joins TRBV25-1 and TRBJ2-7; D unclear. Germline CDR1 MGHDK, CDR2 SYGVNS. The CDR3 consists of 15 residues. Trimming stripped 1 base from V and 9 bases from J, with 19 bases between. DNA for the CDR3: TGTGCCAGCAGTGAATTCATCGGGTCCCTTAAACGGCAGTACTTC. Translating gives CASSEFIGSLKRQYF.

The chain employs TRBV6-5 and TRBJ1-1, with D hard to call. V shed 5 bases and J shed 8 bases, with 18 bases lying between them. There are 14 residues in the CDR3. CDR1 MNHEY and CDR2 SVGAGI come from the germline V gene. DNA of the CDR3: TGTGCCAGCAGTCGATCGGGGTCGACGCTGGAAGCTTTCTTT. It codes for CASSRSGSTLEAFF.

This clone has only one observation. J is TRBJ2-4 and V is TRBV7-9; 7 positions match TRBD1. Trimming at V came to 0 bases and at J to 8 bases, leaving 10 bases not matched to a gene. The CDR3 covers 16 residues. Germline V gives CDR1 SEHNR, CDR2 FQNEAQ (reference sequence). The CDR3 DNA reads as TGTGCCAGCAGCTTAGCGCTTGACAGGGAGAAGGACATTCAGTACTTC. Its translation: CASSLALDREKDIQYF.

The table lists this clone with a count of one. The rearrangement links TRBV7-9 to TRBJ2-1; TRBD1 agrees at 7 bases. This CDR3 is 12 amino acids long. The germline gives CDR1 SEHNR, CDR2 FQNEAQ (reference sequence). V lost 5 bases and J lost 9; bases outside the gene matches: 4. For the CDR3, the DNA is TGTGCCAGCAGCATCTCAGGGGGTGAGCAGTTCTTC. Translated: CASSISGGEQFF.

Only one count was recorded for this clone. The chain links TRBV6-5 to TRBJ1-4; D unresolved. This CDR3 has 15 residues. Trimming pared 1 base from V and 13 bases from J, leaving 19 bases between. CDR1 is MNHEY, CDR2 SVGAGI, per germline. The CDR3 is CASSYCEGYPNRLFF. CDR3 nucleotide sequence: TGTGCCAGCAGTTACTGTGAGGGATACCCAAATCGACTGTTTTTT.

The chain links TRBV7-2 to TRBJ2-3; TRBD2 agrees at 10 bases. CDR1 and CDR2 (germline): SGHTA, FQGNSA. The junction had 3 bases not matched to a gene; V was cut back by 5 bases and J by 1 base. The CDR3 is made up of 15 amino acids. The CDR3 sequence: CASSRGLAGTDTQYF. The CDR3 bases are TGTGCCAGCAGCCGCGGACTAGCGGGCACAGATACGCAGTATTTT.

The chain has TRBV6-5 and TRBJ2-1, with D maybe TRBD1 (6 bases). Germline V gene data show CDR1 as MNHEY and CDR2 as SVGAGI. V dropped 6 bases and J dropped 12 bases, with 21 bases sitting between them. The CDR3 loop spans 14 amino acids. The DNA of the CDR3 is TGTGCCAGCAGGCGACAACAGGGTTCGTCTGTGCAGTTCTTC. This gives the protein CASRRQQGSSVQFF.

This rearrangement joins TRBV4-1 to TRBJ1-2; 8 bases align to TRBD1. From germline, CDR1 is MGHRA and CDR2 YSYEKL. The CDR3 has 15 amino acids. Trimming removed 3 bases from V and 4 bases from J; junction bases left unmatched: 7. CDR3 amino acids: CASSQEDRGSYGYTF. CDR3 bases: TGCGCCAGCAGCCAGGAAGACAGGGGATCCTATGGCTACACCTTC.

The rearrangement uses TRBV2 and TRBJ1-2; tentatively, D is TRBD1 (6 bases). Trimming stripped 9 bases from V and 1 base from J, with 6 bases between. The CDR3 consists of 11 residues. Germline assignment: CDR1 SNHLY and CDR2 FYNNEI. CDR3 in amino acids: CARQGNYGYTF. In DNA, the CDR3 is TGTGCCAGACAGGGTAACTATGGCTACACCTTC.

The chain employs TRBV6-5 and TRBJ2-2, with D unclear. The CDR3 totals 13 residues. V dropped 5 bases and J dropped 4 bases, with 8 bases sitting between them. The V gene's germline CDR1 is MNHEY and CDR2 SVGAGI. The CDR3 is CASSGSRTGELFF. DNA of the CDR3: TGTGCCAGCAGTGGTAGCCGCACCGGGGAGCTGTTTTTT.

This clone appeared a single time. The chain links TRBV27 to TRBJ2-7, with a weak D call TRBD2 (7 bases). The CDR3 consists of 14 residues. Germline CDR1 reads MNHEY; CDR2 reads SMNVEV (reference sequence). The V end lost 5 bases, the J end lost 3 bases, and 14 bases lay between the germline ends. DNA of the CDR3: TGTGCCAGCAGTCCGGGGGGCAATGGCTACGAGCAGTACTTC. Residues: CASSPGGNGYEQYF.

The chain is built from TRBV9 and TRBJ1-1; the D is unclear. Trimming pared 3 bases from V and 1 base from J, leaving 10 bases between. The CDR3 is 14 residues long. CDR1 is SGDLS and CDR2 is YYNGEE in the germline V gene. The chain's CDR3 is CASSAVGGNTEAFF. The CDR3 nucleotides are TGTGCCAGCAGCGCTGTAGGAGGGAACACTGAAGCTTTCTTT.

V gene TRBV28 combines with J gene TRBJ1-5, with 9 bases fitting TRBD1. V lost 7 bases and J lost 5; bases outside the gene matches: 9. CDR1 is MDHEN and CDR2 is SYDVKM in the germline V gene. The CDR3 totals 15 residues. The chain's CDR3 is CASTYRDRVDQPQHF. The CDR3 DNA follows: TGTGCCAGCACATACCGGGACAGGGTGGATCAGCCCCAGCATTTT.

V is TRBV7-3 and J is TRBJ2-3; TRBD1 matches 8 bases. With V trimmed by 5 bases and J by 2 bases, 15 bases remained unmatched. Germline V CDR1 and CDR2: SGHTA, FQGTGA. The CDR3 extends over 18 amino acids. The CDR3 region is CASSPVEMTGVNTDTQYF. In nucleotides, the CDR3 is TGTGCCAGCAGCCCCGTGGAAATGACAGGGGTTAACACAGATACGCAGTATTTT.

The rearrangement joins TRBV19 to TRBJ2-2, with 7 bases fitting TRBD2. With V trimmed by 10 bases and J by 1 base, 15 bases remained unmatched. The CDR3 length is 17 residues. CDR1 is LNHDA and CDR2 is SQIVND in the germline V gene (reference sequence). The CDR3 here is CAILVRPGEGNTGELFF. CDR3 DNA sequence: TGTGCCATCCTAGTACGTCCCGGGGAGGGGAACACCGGGGAGCTGTTTTTT.

This sequence joins TRBV5-1 and TRBJ2-7; TRBD2 aligns across 14 bases. Unmatched junction bases numbered 3, after V lost 3 bases and J lost 1 base. There are 16 residues in the CDR3. Germline CDR1 reads SGHRS; CDR2 reads YFSETQ. The CDR3 region is CASSSGTSGGSYEQYF. CDR3 in DNA: TGCGCCAGCAGCTCCGGGACTAGCGGGGGTTCCTACGAGCAGTACTTC.

The chain has TRBV7-2 and TRBJ2-7; D might be TRBD1 (5 bases). V was pared by 0 bases and J by 3 bases, with 9 bases between. The CDR3 is 14 residues long. CDR1 and CDR2 from the germline V gene are SGHTA and FQGNSA. CDR3 sequence reads: CASSLAGPDYEQYF. In DNA form, the CDR3 reads TGTGCCAGCAGCTTAGCGGGGCCCGACTACGAGCAGTACTTC.

This clone appeared a few times. The rearrangement joins TRBV4-2 to TRBJ2-1; 11 bases are a match to TRBD2. This CDR3 contains 14 residues. The germline V gene has CDR1 LGHNA and CDR2 YNFKEQ. With 0 bases clipped from V and 15 bases from J, the junction kept 7 bases outside the gene matches. CDR3 loop: CASSQEGTSGFMFF. DNA of the CDR3: TGTGCCAGCAGCCAAGAGGGGACTAGCGGATTTATGTTCTTC.

The V gene is TRBV27, the J gene TRBJ2-2; 9 positions match TRBD1. This CDR3 has 15 residues. J lost 0 bases, V lost 8 bases, and 4 bases had no gene match. From germline, CDR1 is MNHEY and CDR2 SMNVEV (reference sequence). CDR3 amino acids: CASATGGSNTGELFF. CDR3 sequence (DNA): TGTGCCAGCGCTACAGGGGGCTCGAACACCGGGGAGCTGTTTTTT.